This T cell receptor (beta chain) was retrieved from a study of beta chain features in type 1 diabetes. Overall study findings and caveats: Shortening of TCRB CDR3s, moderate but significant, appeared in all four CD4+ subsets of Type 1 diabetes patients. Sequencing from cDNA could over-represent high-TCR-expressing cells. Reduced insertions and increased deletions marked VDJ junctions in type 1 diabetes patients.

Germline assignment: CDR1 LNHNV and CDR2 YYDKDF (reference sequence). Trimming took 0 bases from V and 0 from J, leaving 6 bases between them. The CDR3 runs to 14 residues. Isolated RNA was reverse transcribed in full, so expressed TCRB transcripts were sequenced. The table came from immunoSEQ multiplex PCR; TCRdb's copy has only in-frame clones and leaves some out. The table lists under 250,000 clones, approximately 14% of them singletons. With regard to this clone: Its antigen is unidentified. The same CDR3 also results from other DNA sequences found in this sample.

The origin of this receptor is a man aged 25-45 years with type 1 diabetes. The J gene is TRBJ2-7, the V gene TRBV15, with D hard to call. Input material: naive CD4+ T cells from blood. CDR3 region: CATSRDGSSYEQYF. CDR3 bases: TGTGCCACCAGCAGAGACGGTAGCTCCTACGAGCAGTACTTC.